This passage covers 32 T cell receptor beta chains from one sample sequenced in a study of cytomegalovirus exposure and HLA in healthy donors. The PCR employed 60 Vbeta primers together with 13 Jbeta primers. Measured with immunoSEQ multiplex PCR; TCRdb has only the in-frame clones, and not every one. The profile covers roughly 160,000 clones, with about 85% appearing a single time and around 2.5% taken by the ten largest. Sequenced input: PBMCs. These TCRs come from a man under 40 in good health and CMV-seropositive.

Only a few counts were recorded for this clone. The rearrangement joins TRBV30 to TRBJ1-1; D ambiguous. The CDR3 loop spans 11 amino acids. Trimming pared 3 bases from V and 5 bases from J, leaving 7 bases between. CDR1 is GTSNPN, CDR2 SVGIG, per germline (reference sequence). In DNA, the CDR3 is TGTGCCTGGAGCTTCGGGACTGAAGCTTTCTTT. As protein: CAWSFGTEAFF.

The chain employs TRBV5-1 and TRBJ2-1, with D possibly being TRBD1 (5 bases). The CDR3 is 13 amino acids. CDR1 SGHRS and CDR2 YFSETQ come from the germline V gene. Trimming removed 9 bases at V and 5 bases at J, with 15 bases between. This chain's CDR3 is CATRIQANNEQFF. The CDR3 bases are TGCGCCACCAGAATACAGGCTAACAATGAGCAGTTCTTC.

This chain uses TRBV27 with TRBJ2-7; possibly TRBD1 for D (6 bases). CDR1 is MNHEY and CDR2 is SMNVEV in the germline V gene (reference sequence). Trimming shortened V by 2 bases and J by 5 bases, and 10 bases separated the two germline ends. The CDR3 extends over 13 amino acids. CDR3: CASSLTGSHEQYF. The DNA for the CDR3 is TGTGCCAGCAGTTTAACAGGGTCGCACGAGCAGTACTTC.

The chain employs TRBV29-1 and TRBJ1-2, with D uncertain. Looked up from germline, CDR1 is SQVTM and CDR2 is ANQGSEA. V lost 2 bases and J lost 4, with 11 bases in between. The CDR3 totals 13 residues. The CDR3 protein is CSVELVTLYGYTF. CDR3 nucleotides: TGCAGCGTTGAACTAGTAACTCTCTATGGCTACACCTTC.

This clone was seen only a few times. CDR3 sequence reads: CASKNGQGAAGEQYF. The CDR3 coding sequence is TGTGCCAGCAAGAATGGGCAGGGGGCGGCGGGGGAGCAGTACTTC. The rearrangement links TRBV28 to TRBJ2-7; 8 nucleotides match TRBD1. Germline lookup yields CDR1 MDHEN and CDR2 SYDVKM. The CDR3 is 15 amino acids. The V segment lost 7 bases and the J segment 7 bases; nucleotides outside the gene matches: 15.

The rearrangement joins TRBV30 to TRBJ2-2; perhaps TRBD2 as D (5 bases). The CDR3 totals 14 residues. V was clipped by 0 bases and J by 3 bases, with 8 bases between them. The germline CDR1 and CDR2 sequences are GTSNPN and SVGIG (reference sequence). CDR3 bases: TGTGCCTGGAGTGTACGGGGTGACACCGGGGAGCTGTTTTTT. Translated, it gives CAWSVRGDTGELFF.

The rearrangement joins TRBV9 to TRBJ2-5; 11 bases line up with TRBD2. J was trimmed by 2 bases and V by 0 bases; bases with no gene match: 3. CDR1 and CDR2 from the germline V gene are SGDLS and YYNGEE. The CDR3 is 16 residues long. CDR3 in DNA: TGTGCCAGCAGCGTAGCTAGCGGGAGGTCTCAAGAGACCCAGTACTTC. Protein sequence: CASSVASGRSQETQYF.

This clone was counted only a few times. The chain has TRBV5-6 and TRBJ1-2; D perhaps matches TRBD1 (6 bases). The CDR3 is 13 residues long. Germline CDR1 SGHDT, CDR2 YYEEEE. V dropped 1 base and J dropped 4 bases, with 8 bases sitting between them. This chain's CDR3 is CASSLQGRYGYTF. The CDR3 DNA follows: TGTGCCAGCAGCTTGCAGGGGCGCTATGGCTACACCTTC.

This clone showed up just once. The rearrangement uses TRBV21-1 and TRBJ2-1; the D call TRBD1 from the table was never checked on the DNA. TRBV21-1 is tagged as a pseudogene. CDR3 length equals 18 residues. For the CDR3, the DNA is TGTGCCAGCAGCAAAGAGTCTTGGGACAGAGGATGTGGGAATGAGCAGTTCTTC. Protein sequence: CASSKESWDRGCGNEQFF.

The genes are TRBV2 and TRBJ1-1; 7 bases are a match to TRBD1. Unmatched junction bases numbered 15, after V lost 5 bases and J lost 0 bases. This CDR3 contains 18 residues. The germline gives CDR1 SNHLY, CDR2 FYNNEI. The CDR3 region is CASSIPVGGDRLNTEAFF. The DNA of the CDR3 is TGTGCCAGCAGTATACCTGTTGGTGGGGACAGACTGAACACTGAAGCTTTCTTT.

This clone was observed a single time. The chain combines TRBV27 with TRBJ1-2; 9 nucleotides match TRBD1. Germline lookup yields CDR1 MNHEY and CDR2 SMNVEV (reference sequence). The CDR3 is 15 amino acids. V shed 4 bases and J 4 bases; nucleotides not matched to a gene: 7. The CDR3 coding sequence is TGTGCCAGCAGTTGGGGACAGGGAGGGGGCTATGGCTACACCTTC. Encoded protein: CASSWGQGGGYGYTF.

The chain has TRBV4-2 and TRBJ1-5; no reliable D call. The V gene's germline CDR1 is LGHNA and CDR2 YNFKEQ. The CDR3 spans 16 residues. The ends were cut back, 2 bases at V and 3 bases at J, with 14 bases in the middle. The CDR3: CASSQNPSGSNQPQHF. CDR3 DNA sequence: TGTGCCAGCAGCCAAAATCCGTCCGGGTCCAATCAGCCCCAGCATTTT.

The gene calls are TRBV7-8 and TRBJ2-1, with D possibly matching TRBD2 (6 bases). Germline CDR1 and CDR2: SGHVS and FQNEAQ. Trimming cost V 5 bases and J 8 bases, with 16 bases left between them. The CDR3 has 14 amino acids. The CDR3 nucleotides read TGTGCCAGCAGCCCCAGCCGACTAGTCCATGAGCAGTTCTTC. It translates to CASSPSRLVHEQFF.

The CDR3 loop is CSVLAGVSYNEQFF. As DNA, the CDR3 is TGCAGCGTTTTAGCGGGAGTGTCCTACAATGAGCAGTTCTTC. The chain is built from TRBV29-1 and TRBJ2-1; 9 bases fit TRBD2. The CDR3 totals 14 residues. The V and J ends lost 5 bases and 1 base, in that order; junction bases with no gene match: 3. Germline V CDR1 and CDR2: SQVTM, ANQGSEA.

The chain recombines TRBV10-3 with TRBJ1-1; no definite D call. Trimming cost V 11 bases and J 1 base, with 11 bases left between them. The length of the CDR3 is 12 residues. From germline, CDR1 is ENHRY and CDR2 SYGVKD. CDR3 bases: TGTGCCTCTCGACACACGAACACTGAAGCTTTCTTT. This translates into CASRHTNTEAFF.

The J gene is TRBJ2-1, the V gene TRBV5-1; 16 bases fit TRBD2. Per germline, CDR1 SGHRS and CDR2 YFSETQ. The CDR3 is 17 residues long. With 4 bases clipped from V and 9 bases from J, the junction kept 10 bases outside the gene matches. The CDR3 spells CASSGAGLAGGGGEQFF. Here the CDR3 DNA reads TGCGCCAGCAGCGGCGCGGGACTAGCGGGAGGGGGGGGTGAGCAGTTCTTC.

The chain joins TRBV27 to TRBJ2-3; weak D call: TRBD2 (6 bases). V dropped 6 bases and J dropped 4 bases, with 14 bases sitting between them. Germline lookup yields CDR1 MNHEY and CDR2 SMNVEV (reference sequence). This CDR3 is built from 14 residues. The CDR3 spells CASRKTRLADTQYF. The CDR3 coding sequence is TGTGCCAGCAGAAAAACTCGACTAGCAGATACGCAGTATTTT.

The V call is TRBV14, the J call TRBJ2-7; 13 nucleotides match TRBD2. This CDR3 region has 16 residues. Germline V gene data show CDR1 as SGHDN and CDR2 as FVKESK. V was clipped by 6 bases and J by 0 bases; unmatched bases: 5. CDR3 nucleotides: TGTGCCAGCAGGGGGACTAGCGGGATCGACTCCTACGAGCAGTACTTC. Translation gives CASRGTSGIDSYEQYF.

This chain connects TRBV9 to TRBJ2-1, with TRBD2 matching over 16 bases. This CDR3 spans 17 amino acids. J lost 8 bases, V lost 0 bases, and 5 bases had no gene match. Germline values: CDR1 SGDLS, CDR2 YYNGEE. The DNA of the CDR3 is TGTGCCAGCAGCGTAGATTTGGGACTAGCGGGAGGGGATGAGCAGTTCTTC. As protein: CASSVDLGLAGGDEQFF.

For this clone: The junction does not match germline at one end; this may be a read error. The sample carries other DNA sequences with the same CDR3. The chain couples TRBV5-1 to TRBJ2-1, with D possibly being TRBD1 (5 bases). Germline assignment: CDR1 SGHRS and CDR2 YFSETQ. This CDR3 is built from 15 residues. The CDR3: CASSLGGAQYNEQFF. The CDR3 DNA sequence: TGTGCCAGCAGCTTGGGTGGGGCCCAATACAATGAGCAGTTCTTC.

The V gene is TRBV27, the J gene TRBJ2-7; D might be TRBD1 (5 bases). Trimming took 4 bases from V and 12 from J, leaving 13 bases between them. The CDR3 is made up of 11 amino acids. Germline V gene data show CDR1 as MNHEY and CDR2 as SMNVEV (reference sequence). CDR3 in amino acids: CASSYGRASYV. The CDR3 coding sequence is TGTGCCAGCAGTTATGGCAGGGCCTCGTACGTC.

The sample holds one count of this clone. The genes are TRBV7-8 and TRBJ2-3; D might be TRBD1 (5 bases). The CDR3 length is 17 residues. CDR1 is SGHVS, CDR2 FQNEAQ, per germline. V was pared by 5 bases and J by 5 bases, with 23 bases between. The CDR3 loop reads CASSPITSRQGKDTQYF. The CDR3 region has the DNA TGTGCCAGCAGCCCCATTACGTCCCGCCAGGGTAAAGATACGCAGTATTTT.

V is TRBV6-5 and J is TRBJ2-7, with 7 bases matching TRBD2. Trimming took 7 bases from V and 0 from J; bases not matched to a gene: 6. The CDR3 has 14 residues. Germline V gene sequence: CDR1 MNHEY, CDR2 SVGAGI. The chain's CDR3 is CASKGGSTSYEQYF. DNA for the CDR3: TGTGCCAGCAAAGGCGGGAGCACCTCCTACGAGCAGTACTTC.

This clone was observed once. The chain links TRBV7-6 to TRBJ2-3, with 8 bases identical to TRBD1. After removal of 5 bases from V and 2 bases from J, the junction contained 6 bases not matched to a gene. CDR3 size: 15 residues. CDR1 and CDR2 (germline): SGHVS, FNYEAQ. CDR3 protein: CASSQTGGDTDTQYF. The DNA of the CDR3 is TGTGCCAGCAGCCAAACAGGGGGAGACACAGATACGCAGTATTTT.

The rearrangement links TRBV5-4 to TRBJ2-7; maybe TRBD2 (6 bases). CDR3 length: 14 residues. Germline lookup yields CDR1 SGHNT and CDR2 YYREEE (reference sequence). Trimming pared 1 base from V and 2 bases from J, leaving 10 bases between. As DNA, the CDR3 is TGTGCCAGCAGCTTGCGGCGGGGTCCCTACGAGCAGTACTTC. As protein: CASSLRRGPYEQYF.

This clone was recorded a few times. The V and J genes are TRBV13 and TRBJ2-7; 7 nucleotides match TRBD2. This CDR3 spans 15 amino acids. Germline V CDR1 and CDR2: PRHDT, FYEKMQ (reference sequence). Germline trimming cut 4 bases from V and 1 base from J; bases unmatched to any gene: 7. The CDR3 protein is CASSWEGRRSYEQYF. CDR3 sequence (DNA): TGTGCCAGCAGCTGGGAGGGGAGAAGGTCCTACGAGCAGTACTTC.

The rearrangement joins TRBV11-2 to TRBJ2-7; no reliable D call. The V and J ends lost 2 bases and 3 bases respectively, with 20 bases between them. CDR1 and CDR2 from the germline V gene are SGHAT and FQNNGV. The CDR3 consists of 17 residues. The CDR3 region is CASSLTPDEKRNYEQYF. DNA for the CDR3: TGTGCCAGCAGCTTAACCCCAGACGAGAAGAGGAACTACGAGCAGTACTTC.

This chain connects TRBV19 to TRBJ2-4, with D perhaps TRBD1 (6 bases). Germline V CDR1 and CDR2: LNHDA, SQIVND (reference sequence). Trimming cost V 3 bases and J 0 bases, with 18 bases left between them. The CDR3 sequence is 18 residues long. In nucleotides, the CDR3 is TGTGCCAGTAGTATTCTTGCGGCGCAGGGGATAGCCAAAAACATTCAGTACTTC. Translating it yields CASSILAAQGIAKNIQYF.

V usage is TRBV29-1 and J usage is TRBJ2-5, with 11 bases matching TRBD2. The V and J ends lost 5 bases and 5 bases, in that order; junction bases with no gene match: 4. The CDR3 totals 13 residues. Germline V lookup: CDR1 SQVTM, CDR2 ANQGSEA. This CDR3 is CSVLAGGWETQYF. CDR3 DNA: TGCAGCGTTTTAGCGGGAGGGTGGGAGACCCAGTACTTC.

The chain combines TRBV4-2 with TRBJ2-5; 9 nucleotides match TRBD2. This CDR3 has 15 amino acids. The V gene's germline CDR1 is LGHNA and CDR2 YNFKEQ. Trimming took 2 bases from V and 3 from J; bases not matched to a gene: 4. The CDR3 protein is CASSQTGTSKETQYF. In nucleotides, the CDR3 is TGTGCCAGCAGCCAAACCGGGACTAGCAAAGAGACCCAGTACTTC.

The chain joins TRBV4-3 to TRBJ2-7; D is unclear. CDR1 and CDR2 (germline): LGHNA, YSLEER. V dropped 1 base and J dropped 0 bases, with 10 bases sitting between them. CDR3 length: 15 amino acids. DNA for the CDR3: TGCGCCAGCAGCCAAGCCCTTGGAGTCTCCTACGAGCAGTACGTC. Its translation: CASSQALGVSYEQYV.

V gene TRBV4-3 combines with J gene TRBJ2-2, with D tentatively TRBD1 (6 bases). Trimming removed 0 bases from V and 0 bases from J, with 11 bases in between. CDR1 LGHNA and CDR2 YSLEER come from the germline V gene. CDR3 length equals 17 residues. This chain's CDR3 is CASSQDRGPTNTGELFF. CDR3 nucleotide sequence: TGCGCCAGCAGCCAAGACAGGGGACCCACGAACACCGGGGAGCTGTTTTTT.